Below, 14 T cell receptor beta chains from the same sample are listed, as sequenced in a study of T cell responses to AZD1222 COVID-19 vaccine. Generated by immunoSEQ multiplex PCR, the TCRdb table keeps only in-frame clones and is missing some. Of 120,000 or so clones in the sample, 92% are singletons; the top ten hold approximately 1%. The specimen was peripheral blood, collected on day 0 of AZD1222 vaccination. These TCRs come from an adult in good health.

This chain links TRBV28 with TRBJ1-6; unclear D gene. The V end lost 5 bases, the J end lost 14 bases, and 10 bases lay between the germline ends. The germline V gene has CDR1 MDHEN and CDR2 SYDVKM. The CDR3 is 11 residues long. This CDR3 is CASSRTWALHF. The DNA for the CDR3 is TGTGCCAGCAGTCGAACATGGGCCCTCCACTTT.

The rearrangement joins TRBV30 to TRBJ1-2; D gene uncertain. Germline V gives CDR1 GTSNPN, CDR2 SVGIG (reference sequence). The CDR3 extends over 12 amino acids. With 3 bases removed from V and 1 base from J, the gap between germline ends came to 6 bases. CDR3 protein: CAWRWVNYGYTF. In DNA form, the CDR3 reads TGTGCCTGGAGATGGGTTAACTATGGCTACACCTTC.

The rearrangement links TRBV5-1 to TRBJ1-2; the match to TRBD1 covers 7 bases. Germline CDR1 and CDR2: SGHRS and YFSETQ. This CDR3 has 13 residues. V lost 4 bases and J lost 3; bases outside the gene matches: 3. CDR3 region: CASSRTGDYGYTF. In DNA form, the CDR3 reads TGCGCCAGCAGCAGAACAGGGGACTATGGCTACACCTTC.

The chain links TRBV6-1 to TRBJ1-1; 7 bases agree with TRBD1. The germline V gene encodes CDR1 MNHNS and CDR2 SASEGT. The trim removed 2 bases at V and 12 bases at J, leaving 9 bases unmatched. The CDR3 loop spans 13 amino acids. This CDR3 is CASSEYPGQISFF. In DNA, the CDR3 is TGTGCCAGCAGTGAATACCCGGGACAGATTTCTTTCTTT.

The gene calls are TRBV18 and TRBJ2-4; D possibly uses TRBD1 or TRBD2 (7 bases each). V was clipped by 6 bases and J by 8 bases, with 20 bases between them. Germline V lookup: CDR1 KGHSH, CDR2 LQKENI. This CDR3 spans 15 amino acids. CDR3 region: CASSRINAGGDIQYF. CDR3 nucleotide sequence: TGTGCCAGCTCTCGAATAAATGCAGGGGGGGACATTCAGTACTTC.

This clone was seen only once. The gene calls are TRBV9 and TRBJ2-1; 16 nucleotides line up with TRBD2. Unmatched junction bases numbered 4, after V lost 1 base and J lost 0 bases. The V gene's germline CDR1 is SGDLS and CDR2 YYNGEE. CDR3 length: 19 amino acids. CDR3 nucleotides: TGTGCCAGCAGCGTACAGGGGACTAGCGGGAGGGCCTCCTACAATGAGCAGTTCTTC. This encodes CASSVQGTSGRASYNEQFF.

This chain uses TRBV18 with TRBJ2-4, with D possibly matching TRBD1 (6 bases). With 6 bases removed from V and 5 bases from J, the gap between germline ends came to 14 bases. CDR3 size: 14 residues. Germline V CDR1 and CDR2: KGHSH, LQKENI. The CDR3, as DNA: TGTGCCAGCTCCCGCACAGGGACGGAAAACATTCAGTACTTC. Translated, it gives CASSRTGTENIQYF.

The chain combines TRBV7-6 with TRBJ2-7; TRBD2 agrees at 12 bases. The J call may be faulty, since TRBJ2-5 better matches the DNA end. The germline V gene encodes CDR1 SGHVS and CDR2 FNYEAQ. The CDR3 has 15 residues. CDR3 sequence reads: CASSLGTSGVETQYF. The DNA of the CDR3 is TGTGCCAGCAGCTTAGGGACTAGCGGGGTGGAGACCCAGTACTTC.

This clone was found once. CDR3 in DNA: TGTGCCGGCTTCGCGTTATCGAGTACGCAGTATTTT. Protein: CAGFALSSTQYF. V and J are TRBV30 and TRBJ2-3; D uncertain. The CDR3 consists of 12 residues. Trimming left V 8 bases short and J 8 bases short, with 17 bases between. Germline CDR1 GTSNPN, CDR2 SVGIG (reference sequence). Filled out from reference TRBV30 and TRBJ2-3, the complete variable domain reads SQTIHQWPATLVQPVGSPLSLECTVEGTSNPNLYWYRQAAGRGLQLLFYSVGIGQISSEVPQNLSASRPQDRQFILSSKKLLLSDSGFYLCAGFALSSTQYFGPGTRLTVL.

The chain has TRBV6-5 and TRBJ1-4; D remains unclear. This CDR3 comprises 14 residues. V dropped 5 bases and J dropped 8 bases, with 15 bases sitting between them. CDR1 and CDR2 from the germline V gene are MNHEY and SVGAGI. The CDR3 DNA sequence: TGTGCCAGCAGTACGGGAGAGTGGAGGGAAAAACTGTTTTTT. Protein: CASSTGEWREKLFF.

The chain is built from TRBV5-1 and TRBJ1-1; 7 bases agree with TRBD1. The CDR3 contains 15 residues. J gave up 2 bases and V 5 bases, and 9 bases lay outside the gene matches. The germline CDR1 and CDR2 sequences are SGHRS and YFSETQ. The CDR3 sequence: CASSQTRGINTEAFF. DNA of the CDR3: TGCGCCAGCAGTCAAACCAGGGGGATAAACACTGAAGCTTTCTTT.

The chain is built from TRBV19 and TRBJ1-1; maybe TRBD1 (5 bases). Germline lookup yields CDR1 LNHDA and CDR2 SQIVND (reference sequence). The CDR3 is 14 amino acids. Trimming took 5 bases from V and 1 from J, leaving 11 bases between them. This CDR3 reads CASSWMRGNTEAFF. Here the CDR3 DNA reads TGTGCCAGTAGTTGGATGAGGGGGAACACTGAAGCTTTCTTT.

The chain uses TRBV7-9 and TRBJ1-2; 7 bases match TRBD1. The CDR3 runs to 14 residues. V was pared by 7 bases and J by 4 bases, with 9 bases of the junction left unmatched. From germline, CDR1 is SEHNR and CDR2 FQNEAQ (reference sequence). CDR3 DNA sequence: TGTGCCAGCACCCTCAGGGGGTCACTCTATGGCTACACCTTC. It specifies CASTLRGSLYGYTF.

The gene calls are TRBV6-5 and TRBJ1-4; D might be TRBD1 (5 bases). Germline CDR1 reads MNHEY; CDR2 reads SVGAGI. The V gene lost 5 bases and the J gene lost 8 bases, with 15 bases spanning the gap. This CDR3 is built from 14 residues. CDR3 nucleotide sequence: TGTGCCAGCAGTCCGCCGGGGGGAGGAGAAAAACTGTTTTTT. Its protein product is CASSPPGGGEKLFF.